Each of the 3 T cell receptor beta chains below was sequenced from the same sample in a study of shared clonotypes between healthy human individuals (dated by TCRdb to about 2020). Library method: the immunoSEQ multiplex PCR assay. TCRdb took over this immuneACCESS table, retaining in-frame rearrangements with V and J assigned. Such tables are incomplete; in checked studies, under half of the missing clones stem from an unresolved V gene, and the remainder is unexplained. This sample is represented by roughly 2.5 million clones; over 85% of them were singletons. The top ten clones comprise around 0.14% of the sample. The sample consisted of naive CD4+ T cells sorted from blood. Read against the paper, the sample's cell subset or site label means: CD45RA+ positively selected. Source of these receptors: a man between 18 and 35 years old in good health.

This clone occurred once. This sequence joins TRBV10-3 and TRBJ2-5; maybe TRBD2 (5 bases). The V end lost 6 bases, the J end lost 4 bases, and 15 bases lay between the germline ends. The CDR3 is 14 residues long. The germline V gene has CDR1 ENHRY and CDR2 SYGVKD. Here the CDR3 DNA reads TGTGCCATCAGCGAGGTGTTGGGGAGAGAGACCCAGTACTTC. Translation gives CAISEVLGRETQYF.

This clone was counted once. The rearrangement links TRBV28 to TRBJ2-7; 8 bases map to TRBD1. Germline V gene sequence: CDR1 MDHEN, CDR2 SYDVKM. The CDR3 has 15 residues. The V segment lost 5 bases and the J segment 5 bases; nucleotides outside the gene matches: 11. CDR3 nucleotide sequence: TGTGCCAGCAGTACTAGCTCCCAGGGGGCAGACGAGCAGTACTTC. It codes for CASSTSSQGADEQYF.

The chain recombines TRBV19 with TRBJ2-4; D is perhaps TRBD1 (5 bases). V lost 4 bases and J lost 4, with 14 bases in between. CDR3 length equals 15 residues. The germline gives CDR1 LNHDA, CDR2 SQIVND (reference sequence). The CDR3 DNA is TGTGCCAGTAGTACCCAAGACAGCATGAAAAACATTCAGTACTTC. Amino acids: CASSTQDSMKNIQYF.